The TCR beta chain described here comes from a study of naive and memory T cell subsets. Study-wide results and limits: In naive cells, over 90% of TCR sequences were seen only once.

CMV status came from CD4+ IFNgamma after overnight CMV lysate stimulation. Cells stained for CD3, CD4, CD8, CD45RA and CD27 were sorted into four subsets. This CDR3 is built from 13 residues. The germline gives CDR1 SNHLY, CDR2 FYNNEI. Between the trimmed V and J ends, which lost 3 bases and 4 bases, there was a span of 7 bases. Both TRBC1 and TRBC2 were covered by a beta constant-region primer of two equimolar oligonucleotides. Nested alpha and beta constant-region primers with the SP2 primer drove four PCR rounds on ligated cDNA. TCRdb processed the UMI-ligation and nested PCR reads anew with MiXCR; each CDR3 protein has one entry. The data show thousands of distinct CDR3 sequences, about 7% seen once. The sample holds many counts of this clonotype. The target antigen is unknown.

J is TRBJ1-5 and V is TRBV2; D not certain. The source is a human donor in good health. The sample consisted of CD4+ TEMRA cells from blood. Stated subset: effector memory re-expressing CD45RA, CD45RA+ CD27-. The CDR3 coding sequence is TGTGCCAGCAGTGACATGAGAAATCAGCCCCAGCATTTT. This encodes CASSDMRNQPQHF. Looking up the rest from reference TRBV2 and TRBJ1-5 gives the full variable domain: EPEVTQTPSHQVTQMGQEVILRCVPISNHLYFYWYRQILGQKVEFLVSFYNNEISEKSEIFDDQFSVERPDGSNFTLKIRSTKLEDSAMYFCASSDMRNQPQHFGDGTRLSIL.